The 28 T cell receptor beta chains presented below share a single source sample, sequenced in a study of blood T cell repertoires in COVID-19. Sequencing used immunoSEQ multiplex PCR; TCRdb keeps in-frame clones, though not all of them. The data show about 200,000 clones, more than 70% seen once. Sequencing was carried out using peripheral blood. The receptors were sampled from a man in his fifties or sixties with COVID-19, enrolled during active disease.

V usage is TRBV7-3 and J usage is TRBJ2-5; D may be TRBD1 (6 bases). Per the germline V gene, CDR1 is SGHTA and CDR2 is FQGTGA. The germline V and J ends were trimmed by 5 bases and 4 bases, with 11 bases remaining between them. This CDR3 spans 13 amino acids. The CDR3 sequence is CASSQQGGETQYF. The CDR3 DNA reads TGTGCCAGCAGCCAACAGGGCGGAGAGACCCAGTACTTC.

The chain is built from TRBV5-6 and TRBJ1-4; D perhaps matches TRBD1 (5 bases). Germline CDR1 and CDR2: SGHDT and YYEEEE. The V end lost 6 bases, the J end lost 8 bases, and 14 bases lay between the germline ends. The CDR3 runs 13 residues. CDR3 sequence: CASKRGGYEKLFF. CDR3 nucleotide sequence: TGTGCCAGCAAAAGGGGTGGTTACGAAAAACTGTTTTTT.

The chain is built from TRBV3-1 (or the pseudogene TRBV3-2) and TRBJ2-1; a possible D gene is TRBD2 (6 bases). Germline values: CDR1 LGHDT, CDR2 YNNKEL (reference sequence). The CDR3 is 16 amino acids. The ends were cut back, 4 bases at V and 0 bases at J, with 13 bases in the middle. DNA of the CDR3: TGTGCCAGCAGCCCCCCCGGCGGGATCTCCTACAATGAGCAGTTCTTC. Translating it yields CASSPPGGISYNEQFF.

This chain connects TRBV5-6 to TRBJ2-3; weak D call: TRBD2 (5 bases). V was shortened by 5 bases and J by 2 bases, with 15 bases between the two germline ends. CDR3 length: 15 amino acids. CDR1 and CDR2 (germline): SGHDT, YYEEEE. The CDR3 bases are TGTGCCAGCAGGTTCACCGGGAACTTCACAGATACGCAGTATTTT. It yields the protein CASRFTGNFTDTQYF.

The chain has TRBV6-4 and TRBJ1-1, with 10 nucleotides matching TRBD1. CDR3 length: 15 residues. Germline V gene lookup returns CDR1 MRHNA and CDR2 SNTAGT. V lost 0 bases to trimming and J lost 6 bases; unmatched junction nucleotides: 4. The CDR3 sequence is CASSDSDRGSAEAFF. CDR3 sequence (DNA): TGTGCCAGCAGTGACTCGGACAGGGGGAGCGCTGAAGCTTTCTTT.

The chain carries TRBV19 and TRBJ2-3; 11 nucleotides align to TRBD1. V shed 10 bases, J shed 3 bases, and the junction held 3 bases outside the gene matches. The CDR3 contains 13 residues. Germline values: CDR1 LNHDA, CDR2 SQIVND (reference sequence). CDR3 region: CATRDRGTDTQYF. CDR3 DNA sequence: TGTGCCACCCGGGACAGGGGGACAGATACGCAGTATTTT.

This clone was observed once. The chain uses TRBV5-1 and TRBJ2-3; TRBD1 is a possible D gene (5 bases). V gave up 2 bases and J gave up 4 bases, with 23 bases separating them. Germline CDR1 reads SGHRS; CDR2 reads YFSETQ. CDR3 size: 18 residues. CDR3 loop: CASSLTPGNGITADTQYF. The CDR3, as DNA: TGCGCCAGCAGCTTAACCCCAGGGAACGGAATAACGGCAGATACGCAGTATTTT.

The J gene is TRBJ2-5, the V gene TRBV18; 9 bases are a match to TRBD2. The V gene end was trimmed by 1 base and the J gene end by 3 bases; junction bases not matched to a gene: 9. CDR1 and CDR2 (germline): KGHSH, LQKENI. CDR3 length: 17 residues. CDR3 sequence (DNA): TGTGCCAGCTCACCACGGGGTCTAGCGGGAATTAAAGAGACCCAGTACTTC. Its translation is CASSPRGLAGIKETQYF. Full variable domain (outside the CDR3, taken from reference TRBV18 and TRBJ2-5): NAGVMQNPRHLVRRRGQEARLRCSPMKGHSHVYWYRQLPEEGLKFMVYLQKENIIDESGMPKERFSAEFPKEGPSILRIQQVVRGDSAAYFCASSPRGLAGIKETQYFGPGTRLLVL.

This clone was detected once. The chain recombines TRBV5-4 with TRBJ1-2, with D maybe TRBD1 (6 bases). Germline CDR1 and CDR2: SGHNT and YYREEE (reference sequence). Trimming stripped 6 bases from V and 4 bases from J, with 19 bases between. CDR3 size: 15 residues. The CDR3 spells CASIRDPGAGYGYTF. CDR3 nucleotides: TGTGCCAGCATTAGGGACCCAGGGGCAGGCTATGGCTACACCTTC.

This rearrangement joins TRBV27 to TRBJ2-2; tentative D call: TRBD2 (6 bases). Trimming pared 1 base from V and 4 bases from J, leaving 13 bases between. Germline CDR1 and CDR2: MNHEY and SMNVEV (reference sequence). CDR3 length: 16 residues. The CDR3 region has the DNA TGTGCCAGCAGTTTATATTTGGGAGGCGGCACCGGGGAGCTGTTTTTT. Its protein product is CASSLYLGGGTGELFF.

This rearrangement joins TRBV27 to TRBJ2-1, with D hard to call. Trimming shortened V by 5 bases and J by 6 bases, and 14 bases separated the two germline ends. CDR1 and CDR2 from the germline V gene are MNHEY and SMNVEV (reference sequence). The CDR3 covers 14 residues. In nucleotides, the CDR3 is TGTGCCAGCAGTCGAATCGCGTCTGCCAATGAGCAGTTCTTC. Protein: CASSRIASANEQFF.

V usage is TRBV5-4 and J usage is TRBJ2-3, with 8 bases lining up with TRBD1. Trimming removed 4 bases from V and 1 base from J; junction bases left unmatched: 8. The CDR3 runs 16 residues. Germline-derived CDR1 and CDR2 are SGHNT and YYREEE (reference sequence). The CDR3 region is CASSVPSGQGTDTQYF. CDR3 coding DNA: TGTGCCAGCAGCGTCCCTTCGGGACAGGGCACAGATACGCAGTATTTT.

The gene calls are TRBV27 and TRBJ2-5, with TRBD2 identical over 8 bases. V was pared by 6 bases and J by 5 bases, with 11 bases of the junction left unmatched. CDR3 length: 15 amino acids. In germline, CDR1 is MNHEY, CDR2 SMNVEV (reference sequence). The CDR3: CASSRTSLFSETQYF. CDR3 sequence (DNA): TGTGCCAGCAGCAGGACTAGCTTGTTTTCGGAGACCCAGTACTTC.

V usage is TRBV19 and J usage is TRBJ1-4; D may be TRBD1 (6 bases). This CDR3 region has 15 residues. V was trimmed by 3 bases and J by 5 bases, leaving 13 bases between them. Germline loops: CDR1 LNHDA, CDR2 SQIVND (reference sequence). The CDR3 protein is CASSIQGLWNEKLFF. The CDR3 coding sequence is TGTGCCAGTAGTATCCAGGGGCTTTGGAATGAAAAACTGTTTTTT.

The chain recombines TRBV7-9 with TRBJ2-1, with 9 bases fitting TRBD2. The CDR3 consists of 15 residues. J gave up 5 bases and V 5 bases, and 7 bases lay outside the gene matches. Looked up from germline, CDR1 is SEHNR and CDR2 is FQNEAQ (reference sequence). The CDR3 DNA reads TGTGCCAGCAGCCTTAGCGGGAGTAACAACAATGAGCAGTTCTTC. Translation gives CASSLSGSNNNEQFF.

The chain joins TRBV9 to TRBJ2-2; maybe TRBD2 (6 bases). Germline CDR1 SGDLS, CDR2 YYNGEE. V gave up 0 bases and J gave up 1 base, with 13 bases separating them. The CDR3 loop spans 17 amino acids. In DNA form, the CDR3 reads TGTGCCAGCAGCGTAGCGGGAATAGCGGAGAACACCGGGGAGCTGTTTTTT. Protein product: CASSVAGIAENTGELFF. Variable domain in full (rest from reference TRBV9 and TRBJ2-2): DSGVTQTPKHLITATGQRVTLRCSPRSGDLSVYWYQQSLDQGLQFLIQYYNGEERAKGNILERFSAQQFPDLHSELNLSSLELGDSALYFCASSVAGIAENTGELFFGEGSRLTVL.

The chain recombines TRBV19 with TRBJ1-4, with 12 bases fitting TRBD1. After removal of 8 bases from V and 8 bases from J, the junction contained 15 bases not matched to a gene. Per the germline V gene, CDR1 is LNHDA and CDR2 is SQIVND (reference sequence). CDR3 length: 17 amino acids. The CDR3 DNA reads as TGTGCCAGTTCGTCCGGGACAGGGGGCGACGTTGGCGAAAAACTGTTTTTT. Protein sequence: CASSSGTGGDVGEKLFF. Full variable domain (outside the CDR3, taken from reference TRBV19 and TRBJ1-4): DGGITQSPKYLFRKEGQNVTLSCEQNLNHDAMYWYRQDPGQGLRLIYYSQIVNDFQKGDIAEGYSVSREKKESFPLTVTSAQKNPTAFYLCASSSGTGGDVGEKLFFGSGTQLSVL.

The genes are TRBV11-2 and TRBJ2-1; 9 bases are shared with TRBD2. Germline V gene sequence: CDR1 SGHAT, CDR2 FQNNGV. V was pared by 5 bases and J by 3 bases, with 5 bases of the junction left unmatched. This CDR3 region has 15 residues. The CDR3 here is CASSIRLADYNEQFF. CDR3 DNA: TGTGCCAGCAGCATCAGACTAGCGGACTACAATGAGCAGTTCTTC.

V gene TRBV12-5 combines with J gene TRBJ2-7; 10 bases match TRBD2. V shed 6 bases and J 4 bases; nucleotides not matched to a gene: 3. The length of the CDR3 is 13 residues. Germline assignment: CDR1 LGHNT and CDR2 FRNRAP. The CDR3, as DNA: TGTGCTAGTGGATCGGGACTAGCGTACGAGCAGTACTTC. Its protein product is CASGSGLAYEQYF.

The chain links TRBV3-1 (or the pseudogene TRBV3-2) to TRBJ1-3; no definite D call. V was shortened by 1 base and J by 0 bases, with 7 bases between the two germline ends. The germline V gene encodes CDR1 LGHDT and CDR2 YNNKEL (reference sequence). The length of the CDR3 is 15 residues. The CDR3 spells CASSQATLSGNTIYF. The CDR3 nucleotides read TGTGCCAGCAGCCAAGCCACTCTCTCTGGAAACACCATATATTTT.

The chain has TRBV27 and TRBJ2-1, with TRBD2 as a possible D gene (5 bases). This CDR3 has 15 amino acids. Germline CDR1 is MNHEY and CDR2 is SMNVEV (reference sequence). With 2 bases removed from V and 1 base from J, the gap between germline ends came to 9 bases. The CDR3 DNA follows: TGTGCCAGCAGTTTAACTAGACCGTCCTACAATGAGCAGTTCTTC. It is translated as CASSLTRPSYNEQFF.

The chain carries TRBV13 and TRBJ2-3; 12 bases match TRBD2. The germline CDR1 and CDR2 sequences are PRHDT and FYEKMQ (reference sequence). CDR3 length equals 17 residues. V trimming: 0 bases; J trimming: 0 bases; junction bases outside the gene matches: 1. The CDR3 DNA reads as TGTGCCAGCAGCTTAGGGACTAGCGGGAGCAGCACAGATACGCAGTATTTT. Protein product: CASSLGTSGSSTDTQYF.

The V call is TRBV19, the J call TRBJ1-3; TRBD1 aligns across 8 bases. J gave up 4 bases and V 4 bases, and 6 bases lay outside the gene matches. CDR3 length equals 15 residues. The germline CDR1 and CDR2 sequences are LNHDA and SQIVND (reference sequence). The CDR3, as DNA: TGTGCCAGTAGTACCTCAGGGGGCGCCGGAAACACCATATATTTT. This codes for CASSTSGGAGNTIYF.

The gene calls are TRBV12-1 and TRBJ2-1; no DNA check was done on the table's D call, TRBD2. TRBV12-1 is shown as a pseudogene. CDR3 length equals 15 residues. In DNA form, the CDR3 reads TGTGCCAGCAGCGAAAGCGGGAGTTCCTACAATGAGCAGTTCTTC. Translating gives CASSESGSSYNEQFF.

The V call is TRBV19, the J call TRBJ1-4; D is unclear. Germline V gene lookup returns CDR1 LNHDA and CDR2 SQIVND (reference sequence). CDR3 size: 14 residues. With 5 bases removed from V and 0 bases from J, the gap between germline ends came to 7 bases. CDR3 region: CASSQDTTNEKLFF. CDR3 nucleotide sequence: TGTGCCAGTAGTCAGGATACAACTAATGAAAAACTGTTTTTT.

The V call is TRBV7-2, the J call TRBJ1-1, with D perhaps matching TRBD1 (5 bases). The CDR3 contains 15 residues. V lost 4 bases to trimming and J lost 5 bases, with 17 bases between them. Per germline, CDR1 SGHTA and CDR2 FQGNSA. CDR3 bases: TGTGCCAGCAGCTCACCTCAGGGAGGGTCGACTGAAGCTTTCTTT. Protein product: CASSSPQGGSTEAFF.

This sequence joins TRBV5-1 and TRBJ2-7, with D tentatively TRBD2 (6 bases). The germline gives CDR1 SGHRS, CDR2 YFSETQ. The length of the CDR3 is 14 residues. Trimming took 0 bases from V and 1 from J, leaving 8 bases between them. The CDR3 here is CASSLAAGSYEQYF. As DNA, the CDR3 is TGCGCCAGCAGCTTGGCAGCGGGTTCCTACGAGCAGTACTTC.

This clone was seen a single time. The chain carries TRBV19 and TRBJ1-5, with unresolved D. CDR3 length equals 16 residues. CDR1 is LNHDA and CDR2 is SQIVND in the germline V gene (reference sequence). V was pared by 7 bases and J by 0 bases, with 16 bases between. CDR3 loop: CASMGISDYSNQPQHF. The CDR3 DNA sequence: TGTGCCAGTATGGGGATTAGTGACTATAGCAATCAGCCCCAGCATTTT.